This T cell receptor beta chain emerged from a study of T cells of healthy individuals. Between the trimmed V and J ends, which lost 6 bases and 7 bases, there was a span of 9 bases. This CDR3 region has 11 residues. CDR1 is SGHDN, CDR2 FVKESK, per germline. TCRdb passed the 5' RACE reads through MiXCR, listing each CDR3 protein once. The sample records tens of thousands of distinct CDR3 sequences, about 4.5% being singletons. The TCR comes from a human donor in good health. This chain joins TRBV14 and TRBJ1-1; no definite D call. DNA of the CDR3: TGTGCCAGCAGTTCGGCATTTGAAGCTTTCTTT. It specifies CASSSAFEAFF.